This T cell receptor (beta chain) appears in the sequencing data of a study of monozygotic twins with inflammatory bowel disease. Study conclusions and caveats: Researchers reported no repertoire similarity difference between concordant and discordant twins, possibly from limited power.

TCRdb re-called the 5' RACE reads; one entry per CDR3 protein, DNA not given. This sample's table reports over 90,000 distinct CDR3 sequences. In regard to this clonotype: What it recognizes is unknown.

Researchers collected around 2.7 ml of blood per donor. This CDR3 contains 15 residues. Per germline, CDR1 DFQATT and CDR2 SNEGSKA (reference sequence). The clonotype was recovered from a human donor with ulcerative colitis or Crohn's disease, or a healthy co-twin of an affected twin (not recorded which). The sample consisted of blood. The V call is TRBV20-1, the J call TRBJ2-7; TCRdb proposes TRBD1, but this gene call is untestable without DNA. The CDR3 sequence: CSAPRDGTRSYEQYF.